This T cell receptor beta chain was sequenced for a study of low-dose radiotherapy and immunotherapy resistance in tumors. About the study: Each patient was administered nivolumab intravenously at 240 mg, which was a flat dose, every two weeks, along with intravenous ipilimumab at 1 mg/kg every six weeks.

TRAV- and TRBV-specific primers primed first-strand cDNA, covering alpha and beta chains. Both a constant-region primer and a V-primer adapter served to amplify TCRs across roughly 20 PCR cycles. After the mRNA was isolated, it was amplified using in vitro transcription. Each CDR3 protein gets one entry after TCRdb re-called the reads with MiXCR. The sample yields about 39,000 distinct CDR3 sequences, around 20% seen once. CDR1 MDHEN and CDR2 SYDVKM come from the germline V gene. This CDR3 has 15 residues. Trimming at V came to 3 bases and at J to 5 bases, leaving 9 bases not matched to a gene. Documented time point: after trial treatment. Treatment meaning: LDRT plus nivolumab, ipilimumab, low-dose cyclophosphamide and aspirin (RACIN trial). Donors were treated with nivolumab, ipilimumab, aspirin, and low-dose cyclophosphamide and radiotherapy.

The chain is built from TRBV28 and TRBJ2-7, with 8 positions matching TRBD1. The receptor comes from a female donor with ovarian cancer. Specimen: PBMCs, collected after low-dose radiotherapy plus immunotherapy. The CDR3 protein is CASSLAGQGGHEQYF. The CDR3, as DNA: TGTGCCAGCAGTTTGGCCGGACAGGGCGGTCACGAGCAGTACTTC.